The 8 T cell receptor beta chains below come from one sample, sequenced in a study of T cells after yellow fever vaccination. MiXCR, applied by TCRdb to the 5' RACE reads, yields one record per CDR3 protein. The sample lists 450,000 to 650,000 distinct CDR3 sequences, roughly 14% seen once, with roughly an eighth in the top ten. Sample: PBMCs, taken on the day of the yellow fever booster vaccination. The receptors shown here come from a man aged 25 to 40 who received the YFV17D yellow fever vaccine.

The chain has TRBV2 and TRBJ2-1; 8 nucleotides align to TRBD2. Losses at the gene ends were 8 bases for V and 7 bases for J; bases not matched to a gene: 10. CDR3 length: 14 amino acids. The germline CDR1 and CDR2 sequences are SNHLY and FYNNEI. The CDR3 here is CASSREAGVNEQFF. The CDR3 region has the DNA TGTGCCAGCTCGAGGGAAGCGGGAGTAAATGAGCAGTTCTTC.

The V and J genes are TRBV24-1 and TRBJ2-2; 8 positions agree with TRBD1. Germline CDR1 is KGHDR and CDR2 is SFDVKD. This CDR3 has 14 amino acids. Trimming cost V 5 bases and J 7 bases; bases outside gene matches: 5. The CDR3 coding sequence is TGTGCCACCAGTGGGGGACAGGAGGGCGGGGAGCTGTTTTTT. The encoded protein is CATSGGQEGGELFF.

This clonotype was found a few times. This sequence joins TRBV5-1 and TRBJ2-1, with a weak D call TRBD2 (6 bases). The CDR3 sequence is 15 residues long. Trimming removed 4 bases from V and 1 base from J, with 12 bases in between. Germline V gives CDR1 SGHRS, CDR2 YFSETQ. The CDR3 protein is CASSMTAGSYNEQFF. The CDR3 DNA reads TGCGCCAGCAGCATGACCGCGGGGTCCTACAATGAGCAGTTCTTC.

The chain has TRBV5-1 and TRBJ2-3, with D uncertain. Germline lookup yields CDR1 SGHRS and CDR2 YFSETQ. This CDR3 comprises 15 residues. V lost 0 bases and J lost 6, with 14 bases in between. As DNA, the CDR3 is TGCGCCAGCAGCTTGGAGGCGCGCCCGTTGGATACGCAGTATTTT. This sequence encodes CASSLEARPLDTQYF.

This clonotype has a handful of counts. CDR3: CASRGGHQETQYF. The CDR3 region has the DNA TGTGCCAGCAGAGGGGGGCACCAAGAGACCCAGTACTTC. The J gene is TRBJ2-5, the V gene TRBV6-1; D is possibly TRBD1 or TRBD2 (6 bases each). The CDR3 is 13 residues long. Germline CDR1 is MNHNS and CDR2 is SASEGT. V shed 6 bases and J shed 0 bases, with 8 bases lying between them.

The CDR3 region is CASSLRPSSYEQYF. CDR3 sequence (DNA): TGTGCCAGCAGTTTAAGGCCTAGCTCCTACGAGCAGTACTTC. V gene TRBV12-3 or TRBV12-4 combines with J gene TRBJ2-7; no reliable D call. The CDR3 length is 14 residues. V was cut by 2 bases and J by 0 bases, with 8 bases left in between.

V and J are TRBV2 and TRBJ1-2, with D maybe TRBD1 (6 bases). The CDR3 extends over 12 amino acids. Germline V lookup: CDR1 SNHLY, CDR2 FYNNEI. Trimming cost V 8 bases and J 5 bases, with 12 bases left between them. The CDR3 region has the DNA TGTGCCAGCGGAAGGCAGGGGTATGGCTACACCTTC. This codes for CASGRQGYGYTF.

The rearrangement links TRBV20-1 to TRBJ1-4; no firm D call. CDR1 DFQATT and CDR2 SNEGSKA come from the germline V gene (reference sequence). The CDR3 consists of 9 residues. With 6 bases removed from V and 10 bases from J, the gap between germline ends came to 6 bases. In DNA form, the CDR3 reads TGCAGTGCGACCCGAAAACTGTTTTTT. Translating it yields CSATRKLFF.